This TCR beta chain originates from a study of blood T cell repertoires in COVID-19 (dated by TCRdb to 2020 to 2022). At the level of the whole study: The collaborator samples originated in the United States, Italy and Spain and spanned the acute and convalescent phases of COVID-19. The material from the prospective study consisted of cDNA or gDNA derived from T cells, B-cell-depleted T cells, or PBMCs. Deeply sampled blood TCRbeta repertoires from subjects exposed to, actively infected with, or recovered from COVID-19 were included in the dataset. A freely available public database, intended as a resource for researchers studying the immune response to SARS-CoV-2, is where the repertoires were released. Samples came from the ongoing ImmuneRACE study (first 160 participants) plus 1,254 subjects from 6 global collaborators. A de-identified subject ID, COVID-19 status, age in years and sex were almost always included in the sample metadata. HLA class I and class II types, where available, came from metadata supplied by the sample provider rather than from assay-based typing. Results the study describes overall, beyond this receptor: Clinical and demographic metadata were provided uncurated, with the amount varying by source and participant.

Its CDR3 holds 15 amino acids, cysteine through phenylalanine. This entry keeps only the CDR3 DNA: 45 bases, framed from base 1. As encoded in the germline V gene (reference sequence), CDR1 is LNHDA while CDR2 is SQIVND. V loses 1 base at its end and J loses 6 bases; junction bases beyond the gene matches: 8. Whole blood was collected in K2EDTA tubes by collaborating institutions according to the institutions' own protocols. For TCRbeta analysis, collaborators shipped samples in one of three forms: frozen whole blood, isolated PBMCs, or DNA extracted from either of those sample types. Concerning this clone: The antigen this receptor binds is unknown. No base qualities exist here, and no much larger clone lies one base off it.

TCRbeta CDR3 regions were amplified from genomic DNA by means of the immunoSEQ Assay, a bias-controlled multiplex PCR. Turning to the authors' computational methods: Within the assay, amplification of reference gene primers was used to estimate how many nucleated cells each sample contained. To quantify the absolute abundance of each unique TCRbeta CDR3 rearrangement, sequence reads were collapsed and filtered. Productive Simpson clonality was computed per sample as the square root of Simpson's diversity index over productive rearrangements. Drawn from immuneACCESS, this table holds only the in-frame rearrangements with V and J called that TCRdb kept. Clones are partly lost; checked studies trace under half to an unresolved V gene and leave the rest unexplained. That table furnishes V, J and clone size, whereas the DNA furnished D and trimming. Here the sample has 300,000 to 350,000 clones; 65% to 85% occur a single time. The ten largest clones capture 2.5% to 3% of the sample.

This sequence originates from a young man with active or convalescent COVID-19. The rearrangement combines TRBV19 with TRBJ1-1, with TRBD1 identical over 7 junction bases. The sequenced sample consisted of peripheral blood. The nucleotide sequence is given as TGTGCCAGTAGTATAGGAGACAGGGATTACGCTGAAGCTTTCTTT. This codes for CASSIGDRDYAEAFF. Supplemented by the reference TRBV19 and TRBJ1-1 proteins around the CDR3, the complete variable domain is DGGITQSPKYLFRKEGQNVTLSCEQNLNHDAMYWYRQDPGQGLRLIYYSQIVNDFQKGDIAEGYSVSREKKESFPLTVTSAQKNPTAFYLCASSIGDRDYAEAFFGQGTRLTVV.